The clone carrying this T cell receptor (beta chain) was counted a single time. The germline CDR1 and CDR2 sequences are LNHDA and SQIVND (reference sequence). This CDR3 comprises 15 residues. The V gene end was trimmed by 8 bases and the J gene end by 6 bases; junction bases not matched to a gene: 8. The protocol was immunoSEQ multiplex PCR, while the TCRdb copy is restricted to in-frame clones and leaves out a portion. The data hold tens of thousands of clones, with about nine tenths observed a single time. This entry comes from a study of T cell changes during pregnancy in multiple sclerosis. The receptor was isolated from a female donor with multiple sclerosis, enrolled in a pregnancy study. The sequenced sample was CD8+ T cells from peripheral blood mononuclear cells, obtained in the first trimester of pregnancy. V gene TRBV19 combines with J gene TRBJ2-1; TRBD1 aligns across 12 bases. The CDR3 spells CASHSGTGGTNEQFF. CDR3 DNA: TGTGCCAGTCATTCCGGGACAGGGGGCACCAATGAGCAGTTCTTC.